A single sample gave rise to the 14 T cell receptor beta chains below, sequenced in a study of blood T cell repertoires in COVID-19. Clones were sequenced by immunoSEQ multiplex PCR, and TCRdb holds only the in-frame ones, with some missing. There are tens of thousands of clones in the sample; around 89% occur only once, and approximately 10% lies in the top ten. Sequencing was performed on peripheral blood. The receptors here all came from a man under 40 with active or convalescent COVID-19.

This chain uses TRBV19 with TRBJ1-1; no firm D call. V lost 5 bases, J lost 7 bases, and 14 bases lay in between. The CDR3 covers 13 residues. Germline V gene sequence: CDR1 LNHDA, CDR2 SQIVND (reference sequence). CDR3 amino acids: CASSLKTGYEAFF. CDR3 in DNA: TGTGCCAGTAGTTTAAAGACTGGATATGAAGCTTTCTTT.

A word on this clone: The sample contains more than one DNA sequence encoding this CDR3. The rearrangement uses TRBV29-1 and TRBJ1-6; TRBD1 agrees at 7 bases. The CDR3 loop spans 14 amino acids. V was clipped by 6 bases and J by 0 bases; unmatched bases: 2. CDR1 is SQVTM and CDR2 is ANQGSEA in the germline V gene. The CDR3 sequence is CSVRDSSYNSPLHF. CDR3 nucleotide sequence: TGCAGCGTCAGGGACAGCTCCTATAATTCACCCCTCCACTTT.

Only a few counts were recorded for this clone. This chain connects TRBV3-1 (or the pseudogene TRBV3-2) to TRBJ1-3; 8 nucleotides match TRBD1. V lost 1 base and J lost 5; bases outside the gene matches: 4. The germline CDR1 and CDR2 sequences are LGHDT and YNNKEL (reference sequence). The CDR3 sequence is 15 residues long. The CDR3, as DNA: TGTGCCAGCAGCCAAGGGACAGGGTTGCGAAACACCATATATTTT. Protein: CASSQGTGLRNTIYF.

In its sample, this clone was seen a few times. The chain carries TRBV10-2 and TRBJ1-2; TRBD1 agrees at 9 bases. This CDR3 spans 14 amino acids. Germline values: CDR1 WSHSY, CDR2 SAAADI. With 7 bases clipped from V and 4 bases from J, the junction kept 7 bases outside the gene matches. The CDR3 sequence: CASIPGQGRYGYTF. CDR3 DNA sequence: TGCGCCAGCATCCCCGGACAGGGGCGCTATGGCTACACCTTC.

The CDR3 nucleotides read TGTGCTAGTGGTGGGGAGACGGGGGTGGCCGGGGAGCTGTTTTTT. Amino acid sequence: CASGGETGVAGELFF. The chain uses TRBV12-5 and TRBJ2-2, with a possible D match to TRBD2 (6 bases). The V end was cut by 5 bases, the J end by 6 bases, with 16 bases between. The CDR3 totals 15 residues. CDR1 is LGHNT, CDR2 FRNRAP, per germline. The whole variable domain, remainder taken from reference TRBV12-5 and TRBJ2-2, is DARVTQTPRHKVTEMGQEVTMRCQPILGHNTVFWYRQTMMQGLELLAYFRNRAPLDDSGMPKDRFSAEMPDATLATLKIQPSEPRDSAVYFCASGGETGVAGELFFGEGSRLTVL.

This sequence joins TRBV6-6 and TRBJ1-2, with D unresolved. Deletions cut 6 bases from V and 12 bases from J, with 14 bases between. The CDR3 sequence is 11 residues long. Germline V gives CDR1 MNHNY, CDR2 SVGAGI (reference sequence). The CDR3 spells CASSQPPVHTF. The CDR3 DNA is TGTGCCAGCAGCCAACCTCCGGTCCACACCTTC.

CDR3 nucleotide sequence: TGTGCCAGCAGAAAAAGGGGTGGACAGGGGGGAAATGGCTACACCTTC. Protein product: CASRKRGGQGGNGYTF. This chain connects TRBV4-2 to TRBJ1-2; TRBD1 matches at 10 bases. V was pared by 6 bases and J by 6 bases, with 13 bases of the junction left unmatched. Germline CDR1 and CDR2: LGHNA and YNFKEQ. This CDR3 has 16 amino acids.

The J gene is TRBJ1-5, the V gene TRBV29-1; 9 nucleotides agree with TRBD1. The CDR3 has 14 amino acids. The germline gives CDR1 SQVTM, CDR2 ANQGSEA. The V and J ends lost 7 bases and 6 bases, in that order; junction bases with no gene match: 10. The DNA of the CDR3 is TGCAGCGCGGCGGGACAGGGATTAGGTCAGCCCCAGCATTTT. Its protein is CSAAGQGLGQPQHF.

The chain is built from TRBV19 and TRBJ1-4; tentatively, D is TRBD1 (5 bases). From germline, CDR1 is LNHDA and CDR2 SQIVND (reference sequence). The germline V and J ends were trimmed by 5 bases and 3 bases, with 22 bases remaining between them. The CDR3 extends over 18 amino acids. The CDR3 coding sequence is TGTGCCAGTAGTCCCCTGGATGGCAGGGATCCGCCTAATGAAAAACTGTTTTTT. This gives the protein CASSPLDGRDPPNEKLFF. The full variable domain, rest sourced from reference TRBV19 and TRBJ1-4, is DGGITQSPKYLFRKEGQNVTLSCEQNLNHDAMYWYRQDPGQGLRLIYYSQIVNDFQKGDIAEGYSVSREKKESFPLTVTSAQKNPTAFYLCASSPLDGRDPPNEKLFFGSGTQLSVL.

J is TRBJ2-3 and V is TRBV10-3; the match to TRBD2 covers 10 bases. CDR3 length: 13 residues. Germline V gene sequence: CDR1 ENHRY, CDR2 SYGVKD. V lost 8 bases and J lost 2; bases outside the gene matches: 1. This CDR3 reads CAILAGDTDTQYF. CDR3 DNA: TGTGCCATCCTAGCGGGAGACACAGATACGCAGTATTTT.

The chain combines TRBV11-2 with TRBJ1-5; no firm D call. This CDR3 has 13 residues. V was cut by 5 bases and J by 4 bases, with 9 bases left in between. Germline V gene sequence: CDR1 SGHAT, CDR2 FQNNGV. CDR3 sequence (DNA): TGTGCCAGCAGCCCCGGGTGGAATCAGCCCCAGCATTTT. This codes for CASSPGWNQPQHF.

Here the CDR3 DNA reads TGTGCCAGCAGCCAGACCAAGCTCGGGCTAGCGGGGGGAGAAACCTACGAGCAGTACTTC. This sequence encodes CASSQTKLGLAGGETYEQYF. V gene TRBV4-2 combines with J gene TRBJ2-7; 11 nucleotides align to TRBD2. This CDR3 has 20 residues. Trimming at V came to 3 bases and at J to 2 bases, leaving 18 bases not matched to a gene. CDR1 LGHNA and CDR2 YNFKEQ come from the germline V gene.

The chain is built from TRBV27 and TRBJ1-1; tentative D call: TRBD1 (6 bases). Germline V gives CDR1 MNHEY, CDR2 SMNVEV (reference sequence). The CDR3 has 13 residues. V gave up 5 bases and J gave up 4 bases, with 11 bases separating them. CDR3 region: CASSPSGATEAFF. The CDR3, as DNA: TGTGCCAGCAGTCCATCAGGGGCCACTGAAGCTTTCTTT.

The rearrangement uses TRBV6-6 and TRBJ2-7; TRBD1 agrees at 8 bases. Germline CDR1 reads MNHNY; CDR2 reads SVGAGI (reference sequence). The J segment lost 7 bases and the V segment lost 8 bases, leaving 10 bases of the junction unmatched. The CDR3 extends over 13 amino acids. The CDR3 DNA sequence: TGTGCCAGCGAAAACAGGGGGTCGAAAGAGCAGTACGTC. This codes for CASENRGSKEQYV.